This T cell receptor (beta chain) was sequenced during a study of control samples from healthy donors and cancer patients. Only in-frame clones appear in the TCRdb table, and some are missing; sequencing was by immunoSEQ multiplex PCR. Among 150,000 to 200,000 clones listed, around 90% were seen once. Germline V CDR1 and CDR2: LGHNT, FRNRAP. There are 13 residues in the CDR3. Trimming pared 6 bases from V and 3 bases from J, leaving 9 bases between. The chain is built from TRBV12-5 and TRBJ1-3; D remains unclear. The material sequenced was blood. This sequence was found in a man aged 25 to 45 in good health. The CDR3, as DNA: TGTGCTAGTGGCCAAGGTGGTGGAAACACCATATATTTT. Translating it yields CASGQGGGNTIYF.